This T cell receptor beta chain was profiled in a study of T cell responses to AZD1222 COVID-19 vaccine. Overall study results and limits: Mostly white British, mostly female donors; authors suggested clonal diversity may be underestimated.

TCRdb's table, derived via immunoSEQ multiplex PCR, lists solely in-frame clones and lacks some. The sample has under 90,000 clones, approximately 83% seen once. This CDR3 is 13 amino acids long. Trimming stripped 7 bases from V and 2 bases from J, with 11 bases between. CDR1 is SNHLY and CDR2 is FYNNEI in the germline V gene. Points on this clone: Its antigen is unknown.

This material consisted of peripheral blood, taken 28 days after the second AZD1222 dose. The chain recombines TRBV2 with TRBJ2-5; tentatively, D is TRBD2 (6 bases). This clonotype was sampled from an adult who received the AZD1222 COVID-19 vaccine. The CDR3 coding sequence is TGTGCCAGCACCCGGGACTTTCAAGAGACCCAGTACTTC. Residues: CASTRDFQETQYF.